The TCR beta chain under discussion was sequenced for a study of shared T cell receptors in the human thymus. Germline CDR1 and CDR2: SQVTM and ANQGSEA. The CDR3 spans 13 residues. V was clipped by 8 bases and J by 7 bases; unmatched bases: 13. Assay used: immunoSEQ multiplex PCR; TCRdb lists only in-frame clones, some missing. The data contain approximately 730,000 clones, approximately 83% of them seen just once; the ten biggest clones take up more than 0.01%. These same data were also listed under a study on human thymus T cells.

The chain links TRBV29-1 to TRBJ2-7; 8 nucleotides match TRBD1. Source material: thymocytes. The sequence came from a girl under three years old with a congenital heart defect. In DNA form, the CDR3 reads TGCAGCTTTCGAGGACAGGGCATTATGGAGCAGTACTTC. Protein sequence: CSFRGQGIMEQYF.